This T cell receptor beta chain was captured by sequencing in a study of regulatory T cells in long-lasting Graves disease. Whole-study results and caveats: Persistent Graves' disease cases displayed lower TCR diversity than newly diagnosed ones. Researchers examined only peripheral blood and not thyroid tissue.

Assembly of TCR beta libraries relied on iRepertoire HTBI primers together with Arm-PCR of CDR3 regions. MiXCR was run by TCRdb on the multiplex PCR reads, yielding one entry per CDR3 protein. Of some 340,000 distinct CDR3 sequences in the sample, roughly 23% were seen once. The CDR3 contains 16 residues. The V gene's germline CDR1 is MNHEY and CDR2 SVGAGI. Trimming removed 3 bases at V and 3 bases at J, with 17 bases between. This clonotype was found many times. Its antigen is undetermined. As for time point: persistent/refractory GD, antithyroid drugs over 5 years with positive TRAb. The TCR library was prepared using RNA isolated from PBMCs.

The specimen was peripheral blood mononuclear cells (PBMCs), collected when the disease was refractory, from a patient treated with antithyroid drugs. This TCR was recovered from a woman between 40 and 50 years old with Graves disease. V usage is TRBV6-5 and J usage is TRBJ1-1, with D possibly TRBD1 on 5 matching bases. This CDR3 is CASSYSVGGGYTEAFF. In DNA form, the CDR3 reads TGTGCCAGCAGTTATTCCGTGGGGGGAGGATACACTGAAGCTTTCTTT.